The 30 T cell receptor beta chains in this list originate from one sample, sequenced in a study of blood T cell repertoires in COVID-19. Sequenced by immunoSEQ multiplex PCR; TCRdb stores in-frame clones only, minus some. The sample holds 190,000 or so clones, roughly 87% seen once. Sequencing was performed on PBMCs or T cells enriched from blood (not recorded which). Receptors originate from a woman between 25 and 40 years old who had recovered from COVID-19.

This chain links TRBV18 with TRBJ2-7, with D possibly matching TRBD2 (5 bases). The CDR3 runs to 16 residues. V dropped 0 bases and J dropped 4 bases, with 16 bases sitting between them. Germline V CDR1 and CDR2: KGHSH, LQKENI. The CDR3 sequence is CASSPPSRGANYEQYF. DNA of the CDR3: TGTGCCAGCTCACCACCAAGCCGGGGTGCAAATTACGAGCAGTACTTC. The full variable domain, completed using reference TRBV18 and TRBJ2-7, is NAGVMQNPRHLVRRRGQEARLRCSPMKGHSHVYWYRQLPEEGLKFMVYLQKENIIDESGMPKERFSAEFPKEGPSILRIQQVVRGDSAAYFCASSPPSRGANYEQYFGPGTRLTVT.

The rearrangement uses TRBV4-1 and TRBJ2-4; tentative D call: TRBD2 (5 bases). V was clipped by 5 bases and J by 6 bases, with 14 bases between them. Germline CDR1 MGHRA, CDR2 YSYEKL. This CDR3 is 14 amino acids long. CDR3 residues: CASSSGLDGNIQYF. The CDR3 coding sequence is TGCGCCAGCAGCTCAGGACTGGACGGAAACATTCAGTACTTC.

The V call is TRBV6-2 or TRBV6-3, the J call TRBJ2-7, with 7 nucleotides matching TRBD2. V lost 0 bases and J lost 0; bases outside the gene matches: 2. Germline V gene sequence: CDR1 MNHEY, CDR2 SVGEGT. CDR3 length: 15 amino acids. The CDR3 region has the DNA TGTGCCAGCAGTTACTCGCCGGGGGGCTCCTACGAGCAGTACTTC. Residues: CASSYSPGGSYEQYF.

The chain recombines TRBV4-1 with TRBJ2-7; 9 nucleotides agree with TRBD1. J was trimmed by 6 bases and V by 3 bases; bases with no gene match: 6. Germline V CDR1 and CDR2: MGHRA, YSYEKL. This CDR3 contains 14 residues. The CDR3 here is CASSQPRQGGEQYF. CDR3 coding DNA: TGCGCCAGCAGCCAGCCCCGACAGGGGGGCGAGCAGTACTTC.

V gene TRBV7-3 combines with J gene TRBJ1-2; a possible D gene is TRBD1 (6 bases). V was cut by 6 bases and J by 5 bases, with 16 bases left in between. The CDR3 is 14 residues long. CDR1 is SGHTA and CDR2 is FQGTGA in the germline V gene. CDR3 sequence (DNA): TGTGCCAGCAGTCGCCGGGACACCCGTTATGGCTACACCTTC. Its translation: CASSRRDTRYGYTF.

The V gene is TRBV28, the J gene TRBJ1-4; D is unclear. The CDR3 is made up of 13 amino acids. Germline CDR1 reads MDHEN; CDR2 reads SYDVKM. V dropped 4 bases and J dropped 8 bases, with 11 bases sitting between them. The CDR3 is CASSSRRREKLFF. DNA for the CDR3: TGTGCCAGCAGTTCCAGGAGGAGGGAAAAACTGTTTTTT.

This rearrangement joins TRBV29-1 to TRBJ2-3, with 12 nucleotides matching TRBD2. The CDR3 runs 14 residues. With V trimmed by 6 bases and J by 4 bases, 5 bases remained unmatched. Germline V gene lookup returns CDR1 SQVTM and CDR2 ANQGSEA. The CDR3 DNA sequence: TGCAGCGTGTCGACTAGCGGGGGCCCAGATACGCAGTATTTT. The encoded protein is CSVSTSGGPDTQYF.

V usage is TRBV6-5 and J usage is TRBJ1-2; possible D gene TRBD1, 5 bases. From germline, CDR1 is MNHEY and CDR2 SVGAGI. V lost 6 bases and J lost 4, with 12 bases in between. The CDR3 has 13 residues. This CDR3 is CASSSGLLYGYTF. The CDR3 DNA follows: TGTGCCAGCAGCTCGGGACTCCTCTATGGCTACACCTTC.

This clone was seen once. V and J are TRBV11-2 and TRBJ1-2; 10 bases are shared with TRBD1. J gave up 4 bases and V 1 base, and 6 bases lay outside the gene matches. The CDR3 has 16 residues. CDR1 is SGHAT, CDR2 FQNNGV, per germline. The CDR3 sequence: CASSLGRDRGLYGYTF. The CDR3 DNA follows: TGTGCCAGCAGCTTAGGGAGGGACAGGGGACTCTATGGCTACACCTTC.

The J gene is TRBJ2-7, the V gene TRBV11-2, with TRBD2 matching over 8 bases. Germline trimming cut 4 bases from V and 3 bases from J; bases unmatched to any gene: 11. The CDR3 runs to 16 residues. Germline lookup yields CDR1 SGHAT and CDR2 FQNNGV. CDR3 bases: TGTGCCAGCAGCTCAGGTCGGGGGGGCGGTCTCTACGAGCAGTACTTC. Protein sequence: CASSSGRGGGLYEQYF.

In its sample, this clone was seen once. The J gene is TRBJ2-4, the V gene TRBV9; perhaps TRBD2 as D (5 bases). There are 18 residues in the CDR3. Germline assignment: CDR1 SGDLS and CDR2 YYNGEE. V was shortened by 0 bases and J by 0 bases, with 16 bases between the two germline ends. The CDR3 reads CASSVDPEVFSAKNIQYF. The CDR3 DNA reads TGTGCCAGCAGCGTAGATCCGGAGGTCTTTTCAGCCAAAAACATTCAGTACTTC.

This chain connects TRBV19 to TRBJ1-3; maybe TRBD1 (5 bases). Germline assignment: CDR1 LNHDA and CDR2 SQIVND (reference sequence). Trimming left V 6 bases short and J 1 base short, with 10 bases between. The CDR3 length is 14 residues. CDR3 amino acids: CASRVPGSGNTIYF. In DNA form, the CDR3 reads TGTGCCAGTAGGGTGCCAGGGTCTGGAAACACCATATATTTT.

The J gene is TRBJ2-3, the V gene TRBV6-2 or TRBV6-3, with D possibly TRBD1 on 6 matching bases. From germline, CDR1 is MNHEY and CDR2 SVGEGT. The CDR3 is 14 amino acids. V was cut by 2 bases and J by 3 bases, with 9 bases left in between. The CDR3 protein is CASSYQTGTDTQYF. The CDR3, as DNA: TGTGCCAGCAGTTACCAAACAGGGACAGATACGCAGTATTTT.

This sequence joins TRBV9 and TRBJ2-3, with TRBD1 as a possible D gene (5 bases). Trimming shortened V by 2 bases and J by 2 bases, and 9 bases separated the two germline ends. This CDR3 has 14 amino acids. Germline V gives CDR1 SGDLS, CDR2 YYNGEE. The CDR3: CASSVTDNTDTQYF. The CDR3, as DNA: TGTGCCAGCAGCGTGACAGATAACACAGATACGCAGTATTTT. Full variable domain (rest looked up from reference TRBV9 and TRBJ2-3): DSGVTQTPKHLITATGQRVTLRCSPRSGDLSVYWYQQSLDQGLQFLIQYYNGEERAKGNILERFSAQQFPDLHSELNLSSLELGDSALYFCASSVTDNTDTQYFGPGTRLTVL.

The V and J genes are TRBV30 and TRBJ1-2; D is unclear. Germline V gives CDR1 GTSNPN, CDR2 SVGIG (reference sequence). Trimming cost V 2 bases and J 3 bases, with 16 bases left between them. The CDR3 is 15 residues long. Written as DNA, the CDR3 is TGTGCCTGGAGTCTAGAGCTCGGCGCCGACTATGGCTACACCTTC. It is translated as CAWSLELGADYGYTF.

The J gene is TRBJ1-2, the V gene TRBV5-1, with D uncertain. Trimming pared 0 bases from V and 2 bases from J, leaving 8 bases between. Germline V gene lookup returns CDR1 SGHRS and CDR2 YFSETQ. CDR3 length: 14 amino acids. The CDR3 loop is CASSLGAVNYGYTF. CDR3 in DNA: TGCGCCAGCAGCTTGGGGGCAGTCAACTATGGCTACACCTTC.

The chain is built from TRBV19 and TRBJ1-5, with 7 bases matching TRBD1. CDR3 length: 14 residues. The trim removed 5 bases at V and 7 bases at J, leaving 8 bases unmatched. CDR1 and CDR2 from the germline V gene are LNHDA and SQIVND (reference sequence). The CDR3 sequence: CASSPDREDQPQHF. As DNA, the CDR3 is TGTGCCAGTAGTCCCGACAGGGAAGACCAGCCCCAGCATTTT.

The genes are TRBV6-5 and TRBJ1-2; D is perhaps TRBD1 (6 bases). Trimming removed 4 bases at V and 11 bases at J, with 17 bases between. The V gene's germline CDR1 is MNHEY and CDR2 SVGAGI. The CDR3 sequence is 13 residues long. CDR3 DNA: TGTGCCAGCAGTTCGATTCATACAGGGTTTTACACCTTC. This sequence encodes CASSSIHTGFYTF.

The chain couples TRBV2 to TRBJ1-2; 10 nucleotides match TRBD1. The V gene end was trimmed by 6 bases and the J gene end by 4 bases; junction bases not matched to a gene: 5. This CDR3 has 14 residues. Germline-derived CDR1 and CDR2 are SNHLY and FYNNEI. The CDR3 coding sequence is TGTGCCAGCAGCAGGACAGGGGGAAGCTATGGCTACACCTTC. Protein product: CASSRTGGSYGYTF.

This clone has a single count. CDR3 region: CASSLGRTDTQYF. The CDR3, as DNA: TGTGCCAGCAGCTTAGGTAGAACAGATACGCAGTATTTT. The chain is built from TRBV7-6 and TRBJ2-3; D gene uncertain. Trimming took off 1 base at V and 3 bases at J, with 5 bases between the two ends. Germline V gene lookup returns CDR1 SGHVS and CDR2 FNYEAQ. The CDR3 is 13 amino acids.

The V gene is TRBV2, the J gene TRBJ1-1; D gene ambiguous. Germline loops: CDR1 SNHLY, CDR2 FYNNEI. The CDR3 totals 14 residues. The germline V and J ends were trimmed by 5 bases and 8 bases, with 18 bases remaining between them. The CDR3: CASSPNLAVLEAFF. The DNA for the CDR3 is TGTGCCAGCAGTCCAAACCTCGCGGTTCTAGAAGCTTTCTTT.

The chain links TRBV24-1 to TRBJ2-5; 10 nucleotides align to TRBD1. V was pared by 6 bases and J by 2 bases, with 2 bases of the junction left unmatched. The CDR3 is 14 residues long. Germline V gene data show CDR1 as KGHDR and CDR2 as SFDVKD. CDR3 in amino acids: CATSSGQGQETQYF. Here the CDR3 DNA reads TGTGCCACCAGTTCGGGACAGGGGCAAGAGACCCAGTACTTC.

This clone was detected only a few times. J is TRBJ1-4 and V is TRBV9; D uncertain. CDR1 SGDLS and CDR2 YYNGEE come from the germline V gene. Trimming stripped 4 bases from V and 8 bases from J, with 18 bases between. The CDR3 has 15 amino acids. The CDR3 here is CASSPLGQRGEKLFF. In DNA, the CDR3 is TGTGCCAGCAGCCCACTCGGCCAAAGAGGGGAAAAACTGTTTTTT.

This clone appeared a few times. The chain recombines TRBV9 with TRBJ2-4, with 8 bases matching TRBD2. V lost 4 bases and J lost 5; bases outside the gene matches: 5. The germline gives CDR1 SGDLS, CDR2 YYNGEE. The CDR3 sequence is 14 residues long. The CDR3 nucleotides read TGTGCCAGCAGCCCCAGCGGGGGCGAAAACATTCAGTACTTC. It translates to CASSPSGGENIQYF.

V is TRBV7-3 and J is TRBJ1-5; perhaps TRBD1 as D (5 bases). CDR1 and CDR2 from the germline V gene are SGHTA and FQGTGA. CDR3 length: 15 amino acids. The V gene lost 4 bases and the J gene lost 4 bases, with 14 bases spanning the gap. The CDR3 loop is CASSSSGTLNQPQHF. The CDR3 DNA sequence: TGTGCCAGCAGCTCCAGCGGGACGCTAAATCAGCCCCAGCATTTT.

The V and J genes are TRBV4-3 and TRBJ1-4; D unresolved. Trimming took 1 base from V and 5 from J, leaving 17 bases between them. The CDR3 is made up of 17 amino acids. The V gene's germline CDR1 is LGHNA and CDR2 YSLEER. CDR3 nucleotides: TGCGCCAGCAGCCAAGCTCTTGGAAGGGAGGAGAATGAAAAACTGTTTTTT. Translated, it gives CASSQALGREENEKLFF.

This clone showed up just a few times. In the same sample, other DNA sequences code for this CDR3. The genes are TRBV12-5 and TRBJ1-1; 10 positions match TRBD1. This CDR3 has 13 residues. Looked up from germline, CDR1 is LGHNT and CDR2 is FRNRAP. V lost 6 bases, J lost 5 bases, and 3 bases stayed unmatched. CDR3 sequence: CASGKDRGTEAFF. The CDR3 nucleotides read TGTGCTAGTGGCAAGGACAGGGGGACTGAAGCTTTCTTT.

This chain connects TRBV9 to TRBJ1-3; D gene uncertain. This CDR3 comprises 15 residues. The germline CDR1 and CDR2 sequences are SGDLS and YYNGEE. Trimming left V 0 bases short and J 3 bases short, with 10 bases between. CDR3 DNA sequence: TGTGCCAGCAGCGTAGGGGAGGGCCTTGGAAACACCATATATTTT. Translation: CASSVGEGLGNTIYF.

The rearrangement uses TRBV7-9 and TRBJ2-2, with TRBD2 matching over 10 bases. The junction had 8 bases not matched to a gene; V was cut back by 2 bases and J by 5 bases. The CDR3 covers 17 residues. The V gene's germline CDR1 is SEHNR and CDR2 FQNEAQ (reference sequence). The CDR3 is CASSLLLAGIGTGELFF. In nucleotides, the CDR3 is TGTGCCAGCAGCTTACTACTAGCGGGGATCGGTACCGGGGAGCTGTTTTTT.

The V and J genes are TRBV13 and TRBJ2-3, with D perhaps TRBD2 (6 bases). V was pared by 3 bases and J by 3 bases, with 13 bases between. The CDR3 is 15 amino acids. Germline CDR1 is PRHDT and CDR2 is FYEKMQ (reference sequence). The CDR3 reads CASSFLRGSTDTQYF. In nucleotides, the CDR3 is TGTGCCAGCAGCTTCTTGCGGGGTTCTACAGATACGCAGTATTTT.